What follows describes a single TCR beta chain. In germline, CDR1 is SGHDT, CDR2 YYEEEE. The length of the CDR3 is 14 residues. Trimming cost V 1 base and J 3 bases, with 10 bases left between them. The sample belongs to a study of control samples from healthy donors and cancer patients. The method was immunoSEQ multiplex PCR; TCRdb's version includes in-frame clones alone and lacks a portion of them. Among about 140,000 clones listed, roughly nine tenths were seen once. V usage is TRBV5-6 and J usage is TRBJ1-1; perhaps TRBD1 as D (5 bases). The TCR originated in a woman aged 30 to 39 in good health. Sequencing input: blood. The DNA of the CDR3 is TGTGCCAGCAGCTTGCGGGGGAGGTACACTGAAGCTTTCTTT. Protein product: CASSLRGRYTEAFF.